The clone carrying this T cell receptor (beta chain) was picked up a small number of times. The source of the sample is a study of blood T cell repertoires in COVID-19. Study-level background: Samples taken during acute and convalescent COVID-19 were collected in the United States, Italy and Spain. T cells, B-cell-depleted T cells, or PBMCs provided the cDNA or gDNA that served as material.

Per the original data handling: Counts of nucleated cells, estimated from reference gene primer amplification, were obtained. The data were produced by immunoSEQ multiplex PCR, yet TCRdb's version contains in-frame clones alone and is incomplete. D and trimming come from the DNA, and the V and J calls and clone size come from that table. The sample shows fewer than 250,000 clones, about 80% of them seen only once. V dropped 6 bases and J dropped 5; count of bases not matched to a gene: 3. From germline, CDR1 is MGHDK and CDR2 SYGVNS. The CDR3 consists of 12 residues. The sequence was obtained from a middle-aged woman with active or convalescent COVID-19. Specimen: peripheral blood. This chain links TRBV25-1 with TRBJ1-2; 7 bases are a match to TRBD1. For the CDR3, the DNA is TGTGCCAGCAGGACAGGGACATATGGCTACACCTTC. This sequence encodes CASRTGTYGYTF.